These T cell receptor beta chains were read from a single sample in a study of blood T cell repertoires in COVID-19. Clones were sequenced by immunoSEQ multiplex PCR, and TCRdb holds only the in-frame ones, with some missing. The sample yields 99,000 or so clones, about 86% seen once. Specimen: peripheral blood. These receptors came from a woman aged 55-69 years in a cohort sampled during active or convalescent COVID-19. Both conserved end residues are part of each CDR3. Fields, in order: J gene, V gene, D gene, clone size, CDR3 DNA, CDR3 protein. A D gene is named only where the DNA matches it firmly. Clone size is not always given. Where it is, it says once, few, many or a class for expanded clones.

TRBJ1-5	TRBV2	NA	NA	TGTGCCAGCAGTGAGGGGAGAAGCAATCAGCCCCAGCATTTT	CASSEGRSNQPQHF
TRBJ2-7	TRBV6-5	TRBD2	NA	TGTGCCAGCAGTACGGGACTAGCCTACGAGCAGTACTTC	CASSTGLAYEQYF
TRBJ1-1	TRBV27	NA	NA	TGTGCCAGCAGTTTATCCCAGGGCTACACTGAAGCTTTCTTT	CASSLSQGYTEAFF
TRBJ2-7	TRBV28	NA	NA	TGTGCCAGCATCCAGACAGGGAGGCTACGTAACGAGCAGTACTTC	CASIQTGRLRNEQYF
TRBJ1-5	TRBV10-2	TRBD1	NA	TGCGCCAGCAGGGAGGGGGCTAGTCAGCCCCAGCATTTT	CASREGASQPQHF
TRBJ2-1	TRBV5-1	TRBD2	NA	TGCGCCAGCAGCTTGGTTGCGGGAGGGCCCGGCAATGAGCAGTTCTTC	CASSLVAGGPGNEQFF
TRBJ2-5	TRBV4-1	TRBD2	NA	TGCGCCAGCAGCCAGGCCGAACTAGCGGGGGAGACCCAGTACTTC	CASSQAELAGETQYF
TRBJ1-4	TRBV25-1	NA	NA	TGTGCCAGCAGCCTAACAGGGCGGCTTGATGAAAAACTGTTTTTT	CASSLTGRLDEKLFF
TRBJ2-2	TRBV11-2	NA	NA	TGTGCCAGCAGCTGGTCCCTGGGACACTCGAACACCGGGGAGCTGTTTTTT	CASSWSLGHSNTGELFF
TRBJ2-2	TRBV7-3	TRBD1	once	TGTGCCAGCGGACAGGGGAACACCGGGGAGCTGTTTTTT	CASGQGNTGELFF
TRBJ1-2	TRBV29-1	TRBD1	NA	TGCAGCGTTGAAGATAGCGGACAGGGTAACTATGGCTACACCTTC	CSVEDSGQGNYGYTF
TRBJ2-7	TRBV12-3/TRBV12-4	NA	NA	TGTGCCAGCAGTTTAGCCACCTACGAGCAGTACTTC	CASSLATYEQYF
TRBJ1-1	TRBV3-1/TRBV3-2	TRBD1	NA	TGTGCCAGCAGCAATTACAGGGGGCGCACTGAAGCTTTCTTT	CASSNYRGRTEAFF
TRBJ2-7	TRBV25-1	NA	NA	TGTGCCAGCAGGGAGGACGGGTACTACGAGCAGTACTTC	CASREDGYYEQYF
TRBJ1-1	TRBV2	NA	NA	TGTGCCAGCATCAGGGACACTGAAGCTTTCTTT	CASIRDTEAFF
TRBJ2-2	TRBV7-8	TRBD1	NA	TGTGCCAGCAGCTGGGACAGGCGAGTCGGGGAGCTGTTTTTT	CASSWDRRVGELFF
TRBJ1-1	TRBV19	TRBD1	NA	TGTGCCAGTAGTATGGGCAGGGGGCCCACTGAAGCTTTCTTT	CASSMGRGPTEAFF
TRBJ1-1	TRBV5-1	TRBD1	once	TGCGCCAGCAGCACCGGACAGGGAATATCTGAAGCTTTCTTT	CASSTGQGISEAFF
TRBJ1-2	TRBV19	TRBD1	NA	TGTGCCAGGTTGACAGGGGGTAATGGCTACACCTTC	CARLTGGNGYTF
TRBJ1-2	TRBV2	TRBD1	NA	TGTGCCAGCAGCCTGCAGGGGGCGAGGTATGGCTACACCTTC	CASSLQGARYGYTF
TRBJ2-3	TRBV10-1	TRBD2	NA	TGCGCCAGCAGTGCGTTGACTAGCGGAGGCACAGATACGCAGTATTTT	CASSALTSGGTDTQYF
TRBJ1-4	TRBV7-9	NA	NA	TGTGCCAGCAGCGCGGATATCGCCCTAGACAGGTTTGAAAAACTGTTTTTT	CASSADIALDRFEKLFF
TRBJ1-5	TRBV7-8	NA	NA	TGTGCCAGCAGCTTAGGGATGTGGGGGGATAGCAATCAGCCCCAGCATTTT	CASSLGMWGDSNQPQHF
TRBJ2-7	TRBV5-1	TRBD1	NA	TGCGCCAGCAGTAAACCAGGGGGCGTTTACGAGCAGTACTTC	CASSKPGGVYEQYF
TRBJ1-4	TRBV29-1	TRBD1	NA	TGCAGCGTGACAGGGGGCGGTACTAATGAAAAACTGTTTTTT	CSVTGGGTNEKLFF
TRBJ1-3	TRBV7-9	NA	NA	TGTGCCAGCAGCTTCACAGGAGCGGGAAACACCATATATTTT	CASSFTGAGNTIYF
TRBJ1-1	TRBV11-1	NA	few	TGTGCCAGCAGCTTAGGGGCCGCCGTTTCTGAAGCTTTCTTT	CASSLGAAVSEAFF
TRBJ1-3	TRBV5-4	NA	NA	TGTGCCAGCAGCTTGGGGCCACAAGGAAACACCATATATTTT	CASSLGPQGNTIYF
TRBJ1-2	TRBV5-1	TRBD1	once	TGCGCCAGCAGCTTGCAAACAGGGGCGGGTGGCTACACCTTC	CASSLQTGAGGYTF